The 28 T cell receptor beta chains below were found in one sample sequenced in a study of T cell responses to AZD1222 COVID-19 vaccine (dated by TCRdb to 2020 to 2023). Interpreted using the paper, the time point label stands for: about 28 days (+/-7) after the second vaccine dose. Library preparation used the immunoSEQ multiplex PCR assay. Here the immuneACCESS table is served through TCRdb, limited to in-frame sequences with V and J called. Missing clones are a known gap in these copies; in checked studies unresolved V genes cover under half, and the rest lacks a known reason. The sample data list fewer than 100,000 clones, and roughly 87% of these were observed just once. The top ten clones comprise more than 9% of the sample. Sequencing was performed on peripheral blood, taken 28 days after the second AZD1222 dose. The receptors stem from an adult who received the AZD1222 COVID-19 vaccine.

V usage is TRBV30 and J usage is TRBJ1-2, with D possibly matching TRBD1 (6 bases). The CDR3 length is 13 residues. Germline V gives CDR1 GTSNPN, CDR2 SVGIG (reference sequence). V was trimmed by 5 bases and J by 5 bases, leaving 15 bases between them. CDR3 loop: CAWGSDRSYGYTF. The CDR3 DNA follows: TGTGCCTGGGGATCAGACAGGTCGTATGGCTACACCTTC.

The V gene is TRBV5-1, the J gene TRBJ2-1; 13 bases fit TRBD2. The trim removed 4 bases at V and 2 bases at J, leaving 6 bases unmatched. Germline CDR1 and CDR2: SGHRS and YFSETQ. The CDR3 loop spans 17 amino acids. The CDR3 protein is CASSPWGLAGTYNEQFF. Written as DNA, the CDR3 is TGCGCCAGCAGCCCATGGGGACTAGCGGGGACCTACAATGAGCAGTTCTTC.

CDR3 amino acids: CASSPHGGSGAEAFF. The DNA for the CDR3 is TGTGCCAGCAGCCCGCATGGAGGGTCGGGGGCTGAAGCTTTCTTT. The rearrangement uses TRBV3-1 (or the pseudogene TRBV3-2) and TRBJ1-1, with D tentatively TRBD1 (5 bases). The germline V gene encodes CDR1 LGHDT and CDR2 YNNKEL (reference sequence). The CDR3 extends over 15 amino acids. The V and J ends lost 4 bases and 6 bases respectively, with 18 bases between them.

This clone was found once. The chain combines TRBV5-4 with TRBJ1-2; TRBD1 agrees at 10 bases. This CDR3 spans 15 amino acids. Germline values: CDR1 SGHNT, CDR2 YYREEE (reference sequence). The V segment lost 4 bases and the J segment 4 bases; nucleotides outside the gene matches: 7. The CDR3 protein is CASSLKTGGVYGYTF. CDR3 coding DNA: TGTGCCAGCAGCCTGAAGACAGGGGGCGTCTATGGCTACACCTTC.

The CDR3 protein is CATSSGGASSTDTQYF. The CDR3 region has the DNA TGTGCCACCTCTAGCGGGGGGGCTTCCTCCACAGATACGCAGTATTTT. The chain employs TRBV24-1 and TRBJ2-3, with 12 positions matching TRBD2. The CDR3 sequence is 16 residues long. V lost 9 bases and J lost 2; bases outside the gene matches: 8. Germline V gene sequence: CDR1 KGHDR, CDR2 SFDVKD.

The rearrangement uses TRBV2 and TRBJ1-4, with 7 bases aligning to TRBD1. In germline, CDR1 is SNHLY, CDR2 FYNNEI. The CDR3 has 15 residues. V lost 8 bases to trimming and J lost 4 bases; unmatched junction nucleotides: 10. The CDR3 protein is CASGRQGFRNEKLFF. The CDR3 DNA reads TGTGCCAGCGGGCGACAGGGCTTTCGTAATGAAAAACTGTTTTTT.

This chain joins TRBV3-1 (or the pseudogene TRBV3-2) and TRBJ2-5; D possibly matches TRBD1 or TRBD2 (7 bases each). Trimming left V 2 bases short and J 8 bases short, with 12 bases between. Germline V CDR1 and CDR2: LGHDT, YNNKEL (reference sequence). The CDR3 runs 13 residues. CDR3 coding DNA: TGTGCCAGCAGCCAACCCAGGGGGGGTACCCAGTACTTC. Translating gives CASSQPRGGTQYF.

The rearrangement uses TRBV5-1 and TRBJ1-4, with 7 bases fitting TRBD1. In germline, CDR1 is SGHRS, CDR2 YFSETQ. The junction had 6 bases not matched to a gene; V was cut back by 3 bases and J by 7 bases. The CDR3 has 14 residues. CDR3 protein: CASSSPDRVEKLFF. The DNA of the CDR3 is TGCGCCAGCAGCTCCCCAGACAGGGTTGAAAAACTGTTTTTT.

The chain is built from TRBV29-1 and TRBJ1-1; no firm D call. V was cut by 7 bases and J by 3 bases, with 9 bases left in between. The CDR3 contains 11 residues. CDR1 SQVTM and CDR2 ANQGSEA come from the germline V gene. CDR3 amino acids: CSGRRDTEAFF. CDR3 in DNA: TGCAGCGGCCGCAGAGACACTGAAGCTTTCTTT.

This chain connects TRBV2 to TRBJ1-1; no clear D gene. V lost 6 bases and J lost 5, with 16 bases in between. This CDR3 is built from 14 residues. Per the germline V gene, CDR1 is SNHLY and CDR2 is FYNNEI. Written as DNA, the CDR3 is TGTGCCAGCAGGGCCCAGTTGATTTATACTGAAGCTTTCTTT. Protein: CASRAQLIYTEAFF.

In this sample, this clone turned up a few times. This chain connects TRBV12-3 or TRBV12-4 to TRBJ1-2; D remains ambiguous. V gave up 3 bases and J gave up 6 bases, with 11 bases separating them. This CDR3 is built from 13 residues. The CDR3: CASSLGIRDGYTF. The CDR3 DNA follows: TGTGCCAGCAGTTTGGGGATAAGGGATGGCTACACCTTC.

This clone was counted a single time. CDR3 sequence (DNA): TGTGCCAGCAGCAATATAAACACCGGGGAGCTGTTTTTT. Translation: CASSNINTGELFF. V is TRBV12-3 or TRBV12-4 and J is TRBJ2-2; D remains ambiguous. V lost 6 bases, J lost 2 bases, and 7 bases lay in between. This CDR3 contains 13 residues.

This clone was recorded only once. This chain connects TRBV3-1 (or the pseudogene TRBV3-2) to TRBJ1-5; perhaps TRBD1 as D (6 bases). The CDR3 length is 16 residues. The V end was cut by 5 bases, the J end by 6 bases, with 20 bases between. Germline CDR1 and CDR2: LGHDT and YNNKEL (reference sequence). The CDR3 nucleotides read TGTGCCAGCAGCGTAAGTCCAGGGGTATTGGGTCAGCCCCAGCATTTT. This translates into CASSVSPGVLGQPQHF.

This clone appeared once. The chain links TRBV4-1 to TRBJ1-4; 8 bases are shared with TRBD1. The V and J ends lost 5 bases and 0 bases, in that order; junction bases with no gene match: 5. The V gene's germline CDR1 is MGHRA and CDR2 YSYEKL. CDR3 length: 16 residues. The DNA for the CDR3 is TGCGCCAGCAGCAAGGACAGGGTTGCAACTAATGAAAAACTGTTTTTT. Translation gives CASSKDRVATNEKLFF.

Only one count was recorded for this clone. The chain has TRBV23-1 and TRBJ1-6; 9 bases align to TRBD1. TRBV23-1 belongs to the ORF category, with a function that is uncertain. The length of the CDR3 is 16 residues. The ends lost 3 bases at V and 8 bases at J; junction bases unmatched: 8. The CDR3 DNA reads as TGCGCCAGCAGTCACCCCTTGGGACAGGGCCATTCACCCCTCCACTTT. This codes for CASSHPLGQGHSPLHF.

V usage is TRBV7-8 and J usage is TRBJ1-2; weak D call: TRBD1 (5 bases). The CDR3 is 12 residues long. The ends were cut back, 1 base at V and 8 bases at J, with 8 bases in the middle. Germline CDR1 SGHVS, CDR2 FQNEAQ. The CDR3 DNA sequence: TGTGCCAGCAGCTTAGAGGACACGGGCTACACCTTC. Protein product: CASSLEDTGYTF.

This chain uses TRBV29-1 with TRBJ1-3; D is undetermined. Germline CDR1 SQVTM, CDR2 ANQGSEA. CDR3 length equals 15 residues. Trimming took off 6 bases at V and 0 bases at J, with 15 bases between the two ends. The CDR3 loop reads CSVETPASSGNTIYF. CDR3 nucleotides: TGCAGCGTCGAAACGCCAGCCAGCTCTGGAAACACCATATATTTT.

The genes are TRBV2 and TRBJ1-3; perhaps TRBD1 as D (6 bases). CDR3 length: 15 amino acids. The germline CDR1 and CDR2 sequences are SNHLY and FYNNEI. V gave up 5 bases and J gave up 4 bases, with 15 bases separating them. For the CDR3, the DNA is TGTGCCAGCAGTACCACAGGGTTGGGAGGAAACACCATATATTTT. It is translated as CASSTTGLGGNTIYF.

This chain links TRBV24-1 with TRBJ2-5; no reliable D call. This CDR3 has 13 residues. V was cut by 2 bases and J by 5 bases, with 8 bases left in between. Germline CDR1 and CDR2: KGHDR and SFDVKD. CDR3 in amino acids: CATSDYTGETQYF. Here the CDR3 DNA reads TGTGCCACCAGTGATTACACGGGCGAGACCCAGTACTTC.

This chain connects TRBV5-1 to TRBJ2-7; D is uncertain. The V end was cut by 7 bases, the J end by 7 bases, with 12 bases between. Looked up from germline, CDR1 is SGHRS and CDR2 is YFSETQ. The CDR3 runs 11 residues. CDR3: CASGAEGEQYF. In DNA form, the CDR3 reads TGCGCCAGCGGCGCTGAAGGGGAGCAGTACTTC.

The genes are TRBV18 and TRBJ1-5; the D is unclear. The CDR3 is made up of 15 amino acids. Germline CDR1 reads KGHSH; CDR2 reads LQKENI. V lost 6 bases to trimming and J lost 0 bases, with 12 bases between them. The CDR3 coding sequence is TGTGCCAGCTCCTTCCGGGAGGATAGCAATCAGCCCCAGCATTTT. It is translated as CASSFREDSNQPQHF.

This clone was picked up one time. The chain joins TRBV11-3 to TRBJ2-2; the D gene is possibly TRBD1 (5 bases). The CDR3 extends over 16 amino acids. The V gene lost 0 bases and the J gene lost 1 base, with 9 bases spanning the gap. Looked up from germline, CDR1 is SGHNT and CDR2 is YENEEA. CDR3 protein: CASSLDGHENTGELFF. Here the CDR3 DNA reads TGTGCCAGCAGCTTAGACGGACATGAGAACACCGGGGAGCTGTTTTTT. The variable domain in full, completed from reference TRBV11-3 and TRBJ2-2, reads EAGVVQSPRYKIIEKKQPVAFWCNPISGHNTLYWYLQNLGQGPELLIRYENEEAVDDSQLPKDRFSAERLKGVDSTLKIQPAELGDSAVYLCASSLDGHENTGELFFGEGSRLTVL.

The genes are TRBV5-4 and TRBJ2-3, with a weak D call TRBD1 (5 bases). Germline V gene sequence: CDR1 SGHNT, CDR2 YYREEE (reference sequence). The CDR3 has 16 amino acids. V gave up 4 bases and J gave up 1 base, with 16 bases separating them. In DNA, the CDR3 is TGTGCCAGCAGCCCGGAGCTAGGGGTGGGCACAGATACGCAGTATTTT. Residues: CASSPELGVGTDTQYF.

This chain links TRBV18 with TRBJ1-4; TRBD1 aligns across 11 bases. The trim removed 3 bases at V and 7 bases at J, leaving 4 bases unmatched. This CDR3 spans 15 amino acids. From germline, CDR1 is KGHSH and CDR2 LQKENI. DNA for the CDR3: TGTGCCAGCTCACCCACCGGGACAGGGGGTGAAAAACTGTTTTTT. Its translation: CASSPTGTGGEKLFF.

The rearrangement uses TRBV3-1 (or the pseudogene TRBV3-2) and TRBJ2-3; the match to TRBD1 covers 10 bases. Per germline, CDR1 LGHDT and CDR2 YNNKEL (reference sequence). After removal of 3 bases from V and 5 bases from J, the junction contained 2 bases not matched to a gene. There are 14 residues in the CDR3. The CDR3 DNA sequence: TGTGCCAGCAGCCAGACAGGGGGCAGAGATACGCAGTATTTT. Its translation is CASSQTGGRDTQYF.

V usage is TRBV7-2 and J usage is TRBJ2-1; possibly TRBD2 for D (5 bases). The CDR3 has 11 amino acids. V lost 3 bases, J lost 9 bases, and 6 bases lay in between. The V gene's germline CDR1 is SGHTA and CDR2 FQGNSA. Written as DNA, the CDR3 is TGTGCCAGCAGCTTTGAGGGTGAGCAGTTCTTC. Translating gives CASSFEGEQFF.

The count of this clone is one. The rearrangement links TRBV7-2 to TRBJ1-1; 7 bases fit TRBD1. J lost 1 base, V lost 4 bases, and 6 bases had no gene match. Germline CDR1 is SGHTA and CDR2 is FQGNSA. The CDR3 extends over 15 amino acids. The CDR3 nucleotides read TGTGCCAGCAGCTCCACCAGGACAGGGAACACTGAAGCTTTCTTT. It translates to CASSSTRTGNTEAFF.

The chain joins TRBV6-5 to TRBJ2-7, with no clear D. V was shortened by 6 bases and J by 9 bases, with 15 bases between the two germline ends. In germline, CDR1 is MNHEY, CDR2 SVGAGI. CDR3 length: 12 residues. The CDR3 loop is CASRRSGQLQYF. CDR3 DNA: TGTGCCAGCAGACGCTCGGGCCAACTGCAGTACTTC.